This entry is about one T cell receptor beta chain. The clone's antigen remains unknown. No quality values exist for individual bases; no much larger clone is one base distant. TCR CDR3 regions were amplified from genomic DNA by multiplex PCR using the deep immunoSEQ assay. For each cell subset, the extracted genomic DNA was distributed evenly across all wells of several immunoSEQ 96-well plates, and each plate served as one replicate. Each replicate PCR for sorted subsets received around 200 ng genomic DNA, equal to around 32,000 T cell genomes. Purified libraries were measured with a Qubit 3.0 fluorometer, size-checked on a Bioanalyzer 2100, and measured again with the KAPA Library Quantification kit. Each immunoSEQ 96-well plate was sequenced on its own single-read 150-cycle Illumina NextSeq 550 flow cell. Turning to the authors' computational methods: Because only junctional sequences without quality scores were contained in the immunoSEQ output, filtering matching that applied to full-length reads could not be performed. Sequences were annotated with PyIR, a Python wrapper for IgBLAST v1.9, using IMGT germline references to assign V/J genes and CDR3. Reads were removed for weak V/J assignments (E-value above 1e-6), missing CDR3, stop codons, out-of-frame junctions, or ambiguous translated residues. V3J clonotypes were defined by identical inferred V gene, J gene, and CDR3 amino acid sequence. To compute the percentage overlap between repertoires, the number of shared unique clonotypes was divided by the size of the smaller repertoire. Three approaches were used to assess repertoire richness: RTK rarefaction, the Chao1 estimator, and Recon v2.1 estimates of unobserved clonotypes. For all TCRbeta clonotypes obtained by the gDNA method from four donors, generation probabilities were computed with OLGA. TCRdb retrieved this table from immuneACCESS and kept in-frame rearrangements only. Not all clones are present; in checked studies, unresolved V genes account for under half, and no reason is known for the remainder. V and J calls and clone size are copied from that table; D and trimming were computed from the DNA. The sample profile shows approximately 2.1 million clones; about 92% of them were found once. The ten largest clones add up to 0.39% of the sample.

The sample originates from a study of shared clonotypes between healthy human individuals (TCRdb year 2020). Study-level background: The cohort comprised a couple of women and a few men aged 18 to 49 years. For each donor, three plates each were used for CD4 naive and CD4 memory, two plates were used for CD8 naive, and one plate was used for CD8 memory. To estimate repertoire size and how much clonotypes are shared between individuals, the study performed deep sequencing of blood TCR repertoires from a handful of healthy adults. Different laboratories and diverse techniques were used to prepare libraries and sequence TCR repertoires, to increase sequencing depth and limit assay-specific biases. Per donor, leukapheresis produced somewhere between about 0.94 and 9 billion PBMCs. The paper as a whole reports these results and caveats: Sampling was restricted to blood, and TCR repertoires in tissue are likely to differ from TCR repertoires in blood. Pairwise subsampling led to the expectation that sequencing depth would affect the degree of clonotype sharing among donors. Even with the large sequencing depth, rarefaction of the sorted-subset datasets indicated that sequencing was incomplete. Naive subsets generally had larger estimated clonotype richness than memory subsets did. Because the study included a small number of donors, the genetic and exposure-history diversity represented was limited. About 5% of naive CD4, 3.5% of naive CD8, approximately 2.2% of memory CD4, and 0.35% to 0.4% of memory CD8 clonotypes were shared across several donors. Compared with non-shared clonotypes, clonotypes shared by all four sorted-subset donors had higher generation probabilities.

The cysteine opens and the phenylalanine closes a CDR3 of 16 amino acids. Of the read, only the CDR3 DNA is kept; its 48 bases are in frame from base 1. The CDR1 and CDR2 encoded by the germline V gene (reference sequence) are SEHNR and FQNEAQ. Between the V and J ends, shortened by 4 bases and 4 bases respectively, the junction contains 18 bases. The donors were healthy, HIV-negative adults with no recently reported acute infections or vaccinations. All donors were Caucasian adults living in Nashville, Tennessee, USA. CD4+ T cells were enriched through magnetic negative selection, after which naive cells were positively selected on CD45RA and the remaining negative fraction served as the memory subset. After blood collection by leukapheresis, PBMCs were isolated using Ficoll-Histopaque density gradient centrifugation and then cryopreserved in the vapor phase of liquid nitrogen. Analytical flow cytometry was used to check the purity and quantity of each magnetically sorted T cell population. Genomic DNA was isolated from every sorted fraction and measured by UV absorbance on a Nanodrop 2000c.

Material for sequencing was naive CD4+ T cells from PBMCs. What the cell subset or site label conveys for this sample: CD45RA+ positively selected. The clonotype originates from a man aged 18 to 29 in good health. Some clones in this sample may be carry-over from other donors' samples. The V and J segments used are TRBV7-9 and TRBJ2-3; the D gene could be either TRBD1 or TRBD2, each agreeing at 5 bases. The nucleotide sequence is TGTGCCAGCAGCTCGGGACGGACGGCGGTACCAGATACGCAGTATTTT. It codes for CASSSGRTAVPDTQYF.